The 21 T cell receptor beta chains given below trace back to one sample, sequenced in a study of blood T cell repertoires in COVID-19. TCRdb's copy holds only in-frame clones and misses some; the assay was immunoSEQ multiplex PCR. The data hold fewer than 65,000 clones, with roughly nine tenths observed a single time. Source material: peripheral blood. The receptors stem from a man in his sixties with acute or convalescent COVID-19.

This clone showed up just once. The chain has TRBV19 and TRBJ1-6, with D perhaps TRBD1 (6 bases). Trimming shortened V by 5 bases and J by 8 bases, and 13 bases separated the two germline ends. The germline V gene encodes CDR1 LNHDA and CDR2 SQIVND (reference sequence). This CDR3 is built from 14 residues. This CDR3 is CASSATGGDSPLHF. The CDR3 nucleotides are TGTGCCAGTAGTGCGACAGGAGGCGATTCACCCCTCCACTTT.

The rearrangement links TRBV2 to TRBJ2-7, with D possibly being TRBD1 (5 bases). V gave up 8 bases and J gave up 2 bases, with 13 bases separating them. The germline gives CDR1 SNHLY, CDR2 FYNNEI. This CDR3 spans 13 amino acids. The CDR3 sequence: CASLMDIPYEQYF. The DNA of the CDR3 is TGTGCCAGCCTCATGGACATACCCTACGAGCAGTACTTC.

The chain carries TRBV24-1 and TRBJ2-5; TRBD1 is a possible D gene (6 bases). CDR1 is KGHDR, CDR2 SFDVKD, per germline. Trimming took off 5 bases at V and 4 bases at J, with 13 bases between the two ends. The CDR3 sequence is 14 residues long. Here the CDR3 reads CATSAPGDGETQYF. The CDR3 DNA follows: TGTGCCACCAGTGCTCCAGGGGATGGAGAGACCCAGTACTTC.

The chain combines TRBV9 with TRBJ1-2, with TRBD1 identical over 12 bases. CDR1 and CDR2 (germline): SGDLS, YYNGEE. The CDR3 extends over 15 amino acids. Trimming cost V 3 bases and J 4 bases; bases outside gene matches: 4. The CDR3 loop is CASSAGTGGVYGYTF. The CDR3 nucleotides are TGTGCCAGCAGCGCTGGGACAGGGGGCGTCTATGGCTACACCTTC.

The chain is built from TRBV7-8 and TRBJ2-6, with 12 bases lining up with TRBD1. Germline V gene sequence: CDR1 SGHVS, CDR2 FQNEAQ. J was trimmed by 1 base and V by 5 bases; bases with no gene match: 3. The CDR3 consists of 17 residues. CDR3 region: CASSRGQGASGANVLTF. CDR3 DNA: TGTGCCAGCAGCAGGGGACAGGGGGCGTCTGGGGCCAACGTCCTGACTTTC.

V usage is TRBV14 and J usage is TRBJ2-7; D is perhaps TRBD2 (6 bases). This CDR3 has 13 amino acids. Germline values: CDR1 SGHDN, CDR2 FVKESK. Trimming shortened V by 5 bases and J by 4 bases, and 12 bases separated the two germline ends. The DNA for the CDR3 is TGTGCCAGCAGCTTTCTCGGGGGATACGAGCAGTACTTC. This encodes CASSFLGGYEQYF. Variable domain in full (rest from reference TRBV14 and TRBJ2-7): EAGVTQFPSHSVIEKGQTVTLRCDPISGHDNLYWYRRVMGKEIKFLLHFVKESKQDESGMPNNRFLAERTGGTYSTLKVQPAELEDSGVYFCASSFLGGYEQYFGPGTRLTVT.

The chain uses TRBV6-6 and TRBJ2-1; possibly TRBD1 for D (6 bases). V gave up 5 bases and J gave up 6 bases, with 11 bases separating them. This CDR3 has 13 residues. CDR1 is MNHNY, CDR2 SVGAGI, per germline (reference sequence). CDR3 in DNA: TGTGCCAGCAGTCCCGGGACAATCAATGAGCAGTTCTTC. It yields the protein CASSPGTINEQFF.

The chain links TRBV28 to TRBJ2-2; D possibly corresponds to TRBD1 (6 bases). V dropped 5 bases and J dropped 4 bases, with 17 bases sitting between them. Germline assignment: CDR1 MDHEN and CDR2 SYDVKM. This CDR3 is built from 16 residues. The CDR3 protein is CASSPQGFLSTGELFF. As DNA, the CDR3 is TGTGCCAGCAGTCCACAGGGATTTCTTAGCACCGGGGAGCTGTTTTTT.

V usage is TRBV18 and J usage is TRBJ2-1, with D possibly being TRBD2 (6 bases). Germline CDR1 reads KGHSH; CDR2 reads LQKENI. Deletions cut 2 bases from V and 8 bases from J, with 19 bases between. The length of the CDR3 is 16 residues. The CDR3, as DNA: TGTGCCAGCTCACCAATCGGCGGGGCCGAATTTTATGAGCAGTTCTTC. This sequence encodes CASSPIGGAEFYEQFF.

In this sample, this clone turned up once. This chain uses TRBV2 with TRBJ2-2; D perhaps matches TRBD1 (6 bases). The V gene's germline CDR1 is SNHLY and CDR2 FYNNEI. Trimming cost V 6 bases and J 0 bases, with 14 bases left between them. CDR3 size: 16 residues. The CDR3 region has the DNA TGTGCCAGCAGACCCCCGGGACACGCGAACACCGGGGAGCTGTTTTTT. Its protein is CASRPPGHANTGELFF.

The chain links TRBV18 to TRBJ2-1; possibly TRBD2 for D (5 bases). Trimming removed 1 base at V and 0 bases at J, with 7 bases between. The germline CDR1 and CDR2 sequences are KGHSH and LQKENI. The CDR3 is made up of 15 amino acids. Here the CDR3 DNA reads TGTGCCAGCTCACCACAAGGGAGCTCCTACAATGAGCAGTTCTTC. It yields the protein CASSPQGSSYNEQFF.

The rearrangement links TRBV18 to TRBJ1-4; D remains unclear. The CDR3 length is 16 residues. The V end lost 2 bases, the J end lost 1 base, and 11 bases lay between the germline ends. The V gene's germline CDR1 is KGHSH and CDR2 LQKENI. CDR3: CASSPNFGQTNEKLFF. CDR3 coding DNA: TGTGCCAGCTCACCAAACTTTGGGCAAACTAATGAAAAACTGTTTTTT.

This chain connects TRBV5-5 to TRBJ1-2, with 9 bases matching TRBD1. Germline values: CDR1 SGHKS, CDR2 YYEKEE (reference sequence). The CDR3 is made up of 15 amino acids. The junction had 6 bases not matched to a gene; V was cut back by 4 bases and J by 2 bases. In nucleotides, the CDR3 is TGTGCCAGCAGCCAATGGGACAGGGAAAACTATGGCTACACCTTC. As protein: CASSQWDRENYGYTF.

J is TRBJ2-5 and V is TRBV7-2, with TRBD1 matching over 7 bases. The V gene's germline CDR1 is SGHTA and CDR2 FQGNSA. V trimming: 3 bases; J trimming: 5 bases; junction bases outside the gene matches: 9. CDR3 length: 15 amino acids. CDR3 DNA: TGTGCCAGCAGCTTCGACAGGGCACCGGGGGAGACCCAGTACTTC. Protein product: CASSFDRAPGETQYF.

The V gene is TRBV7-3, the J gene TRBJ1-3; D is unresolved. Trimming pared 5 bases from V and 0 bases from J, leaving 32 bases between. The CDR3 is 22 residues long. From germline, CDR1 is SGHTA and CDR2 FQGTGA. DNA of the CDR3: TGTGCCAGCAGCCAACCGACTTCTCCGGGAGCGGAAGAAAACCTCTCTGGAAACACCATATATTTT. Protein sequence: CASSQPTSPGAEENLSGNTIYF.

The rearrangement uses TRBV27 and TRBJ2-7; TRBD2 matches 9 bases. CDR1 is MNHEY, CDR2 SMNVEV, per germline (reference sequence). V lost 5 bases to trimming and J lost 2 bases; unmatched junction nucleotides: 10. There are 16 residues in the CDR3. The DNA of the CDR3 is TGTGCCAGCAGTCCATCTCTAGCGGGGATACCCTACGAGCAGTACTTC. Translating gives CASSPSLAGIPYEQYF.

The chain is built from TRBV6-1 and TRBJ1-1; 8 nucleotides agree with TRBD1. J was trimmed by 6 bases and V by 0 bases; bases with no gene match: 9. This CDR3 contains 16 residues. CDR1 and CDR2 from the germline V gene are MNHNS and SASEGT. The CDR3 reads CASSEAVQGARAEAFF. The CDR3 DNA follows: TGTGCCAGCAGTGAAGCAGTTCAGGGGGCACGGGCTGAAGCTTTCTTT.

The table lists this clone with a few counts. V usage is TRBV19 and J usage is TRBJ1-1, with D maybe TRBD1 (6 bases). V was cut by 3 bases and J by 4 bases, with 9 bases left in between. Germline V gene sequence: CDR1 LNHDA, CDR2 SQIVND (reference sequence). CDR3 length: 13 amino acids. CDR3 sequence: CASSMSRGTEAFF. In DNA form, the CDR3 reads TGTGCCAGTAGTATGAGCAGGGGCACTGAAGCTTTCTTT.

The rearrangement links TRBV5-1 to TRBJ2-5; possible D gene TRBD2, 5 bases. The V end was cut by 2 bases, the J end by 5 bases, with 13 bases between. Looked up from germline, CDR1 is SGHRS and CDR2 is YFSETQ. The CDR3 has 14 residues. CDR3 region: CASSFFTSRETQYF. For the CDR3, the DNA is TGCGCCAGCAGCTTCTTCACTAGTCGGGAGACCCAGTACTTC.

In its sample, this clone was seen once. The chain recombines TRBV5-4 with TRBJ1-4; 7 bases agree with TRBD1. This CDR3 spans 16 amino acids. Looked up from germline, CDR1 is SGHNT and CDR2 is YYREEE (reference sequence). Trimming at V came to 5 bases and at J to 0 bases, leaving 7 bases not matched to a gene. CDR3: CASSDTRGSTNEKLFF. In nucleotides, the CDR3 is TGTGCCAGCAGTGATACCAGGGGGTCAACTAATGAAAAACTGTTTTTT.

This chain connects TRBV18 to TRBJ1-1; TRBD1 aligns across 8 bases. CDR1 KGHSH and CDR2 LQKENI come from the germline V gene. The CDR3 has 13 residues. V dropped 5 bases and J dropped 4; count of bases not matched to a gene: 3. The CDR3 nucleotides read TGTGCCAGCTCAGCTGACAGGGGCACTGAAGCTTTCTTT. Its protein is CASSADRGTEAFF.